This T cell receptor (beta chain) appears in the sequencing data of a study of cytomegalovirus exposure and HLA in healthy donors. To note about this clone: Its specificity is not known.

The J segment lost 6 bases and the V segment lost 6 bases, leaving 4 bases of the junction unmatched. CDR3 size: 13 residues. Per the germline V gene, CDR1 is MNHEY and CDR2 is SMNVEV (reference sequence). Researchers ran the PCR with 60 Vbeta and 13 Jbeta primers. Produced via immunoSEQ multiplex PCR; TCRdb's table is partial and in-frame only. The sample carries roughly 120,000 clones, around 86% recorded once. Study findings and constraints: An ancestry cluster, one associated with Asian ancestry, reportedly showed fewer N-insertions than the approximately 670-donor mean in a later analysis. Later analysis demonstrated an association between a missense DCLRE1C variant and TCR beta V- and J-gene trimming.

This clonotype originated in a woman aged 40 to 55 in good health and CMV-seronegative. The sequenced material came from PBMCs. The chain recombines TRBV27 with TRBJ1-2; the match to TRBD1 covers 10 bases. Here the CDR3 reads CASSLDRGDGYTF. Written as DNA, the CDR3 is TGTGCCAGCAGCTTGGACAGGGGGGATGGCTACACCTTC.